These T cell receptor beta chains were read from a single sample in a study of T cell repertoires in cytomegalovirus infection. TCRdb reprocessed the reads with MiXCR, giving one entry per CDR3 protein. The table records over 100,000 distinct CDR3 sequences, around 30% of them present only once. Their antigen targets remain unknown. Sequencing used CD8+ T cells from cultured PBMCs, obtained from culture after CMV antigen stimulation. The receptors derive from a human donor in good health (CMV status not recorded). Some clones in this sample may be carry-over from other donors' samples. Both conserved end residues are part of each CDR3. The order of the fields is V gene, D gene, J gene, CDR3 protein. D genes are given only for firm matches.

>TRBV12-3/TRBV12-4|TRBD1|TRBJ2-1
CASFRDSPPDEQFF
>TRBV12-3/TRBV12-4|NA|TRBJ1-5
CASMAGLNQPQHF
>TRBV27|NA|TRBJ2-6
CASSPRRGSSGANVLTF
>TRBV3-1|NA|TRBJ2-5
CASSQSRAYQETQYF
>TRBV7-2|NA|TRBJ2-1
CASQALGNNEQFF
>TRBV12-3/TRBV12-4|NA|TRBJ1-6
CASSSTMGSTLHF
>TRBV5-3|NA|TRBJ2-4
CASSWRDTGFQYF
>TRBV12-3/TRBV12-4|NA|TRBJ1-4
CASNFGGHGEKLFF
>TRBV7-9|TRBD1|TRBJ2-2
CASSSPGTANTGELFF
>TRBV4-3|NA|TRBJ2-7
CASSWKKGSYEQYF
>TRBV2|NA|TRBJ2-3
CASSVAGTDTQYF
>TRBV7-2|TRBD1|TRBJ1-2
CASAPGQSYGYTF
>TRBV2|TRBD1|TRBJ2-2
CASCFILGTGDSNTGELFF
>TRBV14|NA|TRBJ1-1
CASSQDQGGPNTEAFF
>TRBV2|TRBD1|TRBJ2-2
CASLDRGFTGELFF
>TRBV2|NA|TRBJ2-5
CASSPWPGRAQYF
>TRBV3-1|TRBD2|TRBJ2-5
CASSPGGGGVQETQYF
>TRBV28|TRBD1|TRBJ1-1
CASSSEPPGGPNTEAFF
>TRBV6-1|NA|TRBJ1-6
CASSEGRGRNSPLHF
>TRBV5-1|TRBD1|TRBJ1-2
CASSLWAGGNYGYTF
>TRBV2|TRBD2|TRBJ2-7
CASSGHSGGAEEQYF
>TRBV20-1|NA|TRBJ1-1
CSAGGEQVALNTEAFF
>TRBV11-2|NA|TRBJ1-2
CASSLGGGMNGYTF
>TRBV19|NA|TRBJ1-1
CASSIFGGEAFF
>TRBV7-8|NA|TRBJ2-6
CASSLVEGMRGANVLTF
>TRBV5-4|NA|TRBJ2-2
CASRKGHSGTNTGELFF
>TRBV12-3/TRBV12-4|NA|TRBJ2-1
CASTQRQSSYNEQFF